This T cell receptor (beta chain) appears in the sequencing data of a study of blood T cell repertoires in COVID-19. About the research overall: Sites across the United States, Italy and Spain contributed samples from acute and convalescent COVID-19. The analysed material was cDNA or gDNA that came from T cells, B-cell-depleted T cells, or PBMCs.

Original analysis: Amplifying reference gene primers gave estimates of nucleated cell counts. Profiling relied on immunoSEQ multiplex PCR, and the TCRdb table lists in-frame clones only, not all of them. Clone size and the V and J calls come from that table; the DNA yielded D and trimming. Of 130,000 or so clones in the sample, around four fifths were seen once. The CDR3 runs to 15 residues. Germline CDR1 reads LGHDT; CDR2 reads YNNKEL (reference sequence). Deletions cut 5 bases from V and 1 base from J, with 9 bases between. Sequencing input: peripheral blood. The source is a human donor in a cohort sampled during active COVID-19. The rearrangement joins TRBV3-1 (or the pseudogene TRBV3-2) to TRBJ2-6, with a tentative D call TRBD2 (6 bases). This CDR3 is CASSGRGSGANVLTF. The CDR3 DNA reads as TGTGCCAGCAGCGGGCGGGGATCTGGGGCCAACGTCCTGACTTTC.